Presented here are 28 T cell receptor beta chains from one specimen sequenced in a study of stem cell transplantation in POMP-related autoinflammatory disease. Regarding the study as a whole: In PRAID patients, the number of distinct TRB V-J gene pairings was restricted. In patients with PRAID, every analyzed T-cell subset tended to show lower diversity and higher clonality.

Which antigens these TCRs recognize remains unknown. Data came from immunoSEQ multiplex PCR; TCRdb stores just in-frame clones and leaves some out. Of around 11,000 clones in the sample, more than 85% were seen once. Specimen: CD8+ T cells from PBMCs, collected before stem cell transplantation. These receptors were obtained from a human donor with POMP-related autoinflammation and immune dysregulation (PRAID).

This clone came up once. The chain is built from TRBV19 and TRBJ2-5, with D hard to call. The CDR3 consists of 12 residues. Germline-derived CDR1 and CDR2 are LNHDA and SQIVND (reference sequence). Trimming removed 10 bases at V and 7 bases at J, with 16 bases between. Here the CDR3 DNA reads TGTGCCACGTTGGACGAAGCGCGGACCCAGTACTTC. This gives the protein CATLDEARTQYF.

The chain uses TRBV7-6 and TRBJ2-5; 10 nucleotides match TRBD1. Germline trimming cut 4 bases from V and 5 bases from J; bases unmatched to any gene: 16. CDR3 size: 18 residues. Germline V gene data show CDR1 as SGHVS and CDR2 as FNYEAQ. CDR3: CASSSSPSTGGGWETQYF. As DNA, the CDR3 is TGTGCCAGCAGCTCTAGCCCATCGACAGGGGGCGGCTGGGAGACCCAGTACTTC.

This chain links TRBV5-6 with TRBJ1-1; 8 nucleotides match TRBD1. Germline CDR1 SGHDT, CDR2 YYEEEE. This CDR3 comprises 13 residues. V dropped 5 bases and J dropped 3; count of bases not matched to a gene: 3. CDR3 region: CASSPGGHTEAFF. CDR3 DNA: TGTGCCAGCAGTCCAGGGGGCCACACTGAAGCTTTCTTT.

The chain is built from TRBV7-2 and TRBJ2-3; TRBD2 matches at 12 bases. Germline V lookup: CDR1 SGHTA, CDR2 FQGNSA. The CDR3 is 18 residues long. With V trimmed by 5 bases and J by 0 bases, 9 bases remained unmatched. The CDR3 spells CASSPGLAGYSSTDTQYF. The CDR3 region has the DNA TGTGCCAGCAGCCCAGGACTAGCGGGGTACTCTAGCACAGATACGCAGTATTTT. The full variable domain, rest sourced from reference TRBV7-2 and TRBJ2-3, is GAGVSQSPSNKVTEKGKDVELRCDPISGHTALYWYRQSLGQGLEFLIYFQGNSAPDKSGLPSDRFSAERTGGSVSTLTIQRTQQEDSAVYLCASSPGLAGYSSTDTQYFGPGTRLTVL.

This CDR3 is CASSLGPGLAGVNEQFF. CDR3 sequence (DNA): TGTGCCAGCAGCTTGGGCCCGGGACTAGCGGGAGTCAATGAGCAGTTCTTC. The chain recombines TRBV5-6 with TRBJ2-1; the match to TRBD2 covers 14 bases. J was trimmed by 6 bases and V by 0 bases; bases with no gene match: 5. This CDR3 contains 17 residues. Germline assignment: CDR1 SGHDT and CDR2 YYEEEE.

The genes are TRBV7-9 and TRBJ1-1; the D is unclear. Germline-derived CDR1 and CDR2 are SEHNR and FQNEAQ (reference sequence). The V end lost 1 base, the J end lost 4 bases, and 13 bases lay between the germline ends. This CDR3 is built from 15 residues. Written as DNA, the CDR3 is TGTGCCAGCAGCTTAGTAGTTGGGCCAGGCACTGAAGCTTTCTTT. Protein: CASSLVVGPGTEAFF.

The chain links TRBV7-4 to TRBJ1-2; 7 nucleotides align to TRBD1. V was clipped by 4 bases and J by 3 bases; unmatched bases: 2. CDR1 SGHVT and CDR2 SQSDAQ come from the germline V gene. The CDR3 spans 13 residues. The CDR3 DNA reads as TGTGCCAGCAGCTCGACAGGGTACTATGGCTACACCTTC. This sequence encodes CASSSTGYYGYTF.

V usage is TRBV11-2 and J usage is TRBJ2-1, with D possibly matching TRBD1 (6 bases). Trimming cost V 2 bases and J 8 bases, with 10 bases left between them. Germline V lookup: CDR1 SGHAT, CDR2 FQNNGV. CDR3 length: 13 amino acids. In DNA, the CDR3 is TGTGCCAGCAGCTTACACAGGGAAGATGAGCAGTTCTTC. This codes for CASSLHREDEQFF.

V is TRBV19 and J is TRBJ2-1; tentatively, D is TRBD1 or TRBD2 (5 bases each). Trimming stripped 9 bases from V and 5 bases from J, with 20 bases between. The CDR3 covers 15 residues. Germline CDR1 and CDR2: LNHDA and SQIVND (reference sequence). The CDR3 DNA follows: TGTGCCAGCACGCTTTCGTCCGGGACCCACAATGAGCAGTTCTTC. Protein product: CASTLSSGTHNEQFF. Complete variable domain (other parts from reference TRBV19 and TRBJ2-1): DGGITQSPKYLFRKEGQNVTLSCEQNLNHDAMYWYRQDPGQGLRLIYYSQIVNDFQKGDIAEGYSVSREKKESFPLTVTSAQKNPTAFYLCASTLSSGTHNEQFFGPGTRLTVL.

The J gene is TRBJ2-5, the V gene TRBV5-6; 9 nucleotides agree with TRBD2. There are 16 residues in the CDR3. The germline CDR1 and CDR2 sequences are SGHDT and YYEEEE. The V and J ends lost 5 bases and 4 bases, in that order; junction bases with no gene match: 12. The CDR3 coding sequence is TGTGCCAGCAGTCGGAAATGGCGGGGGGGCCCAGAGACCCAGTACTTC. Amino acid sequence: CASSRKWRGGPETQYF. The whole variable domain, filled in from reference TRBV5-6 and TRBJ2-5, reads DAGVTQSPTHLIKTRGQQVTLRCSPKSGHDTVSWYQQALGQGPQFIFQYYEEEERQRGNFPDRFSGHQFPNYSSELNVNALLLGDSALYLCASSRKWRGGPETQYFGPGTRLLVL.

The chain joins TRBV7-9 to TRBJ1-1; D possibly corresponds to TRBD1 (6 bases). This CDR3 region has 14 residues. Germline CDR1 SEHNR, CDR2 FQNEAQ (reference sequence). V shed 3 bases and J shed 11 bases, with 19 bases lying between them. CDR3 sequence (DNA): TGTGCCAGCAGCTTTCGGGCAGGGGATTATCGGGCTTTCTTT. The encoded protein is CASSFRAGDYRAFF.

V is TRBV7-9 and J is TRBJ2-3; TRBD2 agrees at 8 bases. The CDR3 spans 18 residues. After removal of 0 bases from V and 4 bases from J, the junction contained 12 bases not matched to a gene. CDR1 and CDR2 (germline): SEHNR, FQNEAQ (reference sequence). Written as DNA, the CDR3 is TGTGCCAGCAGCTTAGCGACTTTTCCGGGGGGGCCCCCAGATACGCAGTATTTT. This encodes CASSLATFPGGPPDTQYF. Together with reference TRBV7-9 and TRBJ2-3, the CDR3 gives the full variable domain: DTGVSQNPRHKITKRGQNVTFRCDPISEHNRLYWYRQTLGQGPEFLTYFQNEAQLEKSRLLSDRFSAERPKGSFSTLEIQRTEQGDSAMYLCASSLATFPGGPPDTQYFGPGTRLTVL.

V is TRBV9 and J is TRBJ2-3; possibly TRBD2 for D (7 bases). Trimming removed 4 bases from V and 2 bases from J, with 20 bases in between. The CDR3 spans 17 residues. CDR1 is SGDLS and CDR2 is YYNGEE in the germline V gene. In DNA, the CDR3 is TGTGCCAGCAGCCCCCTCCGAGGGGGGGAGTACACAGATACGCAGTATTTT. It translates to CASSPLRGGEYTDTQYF.

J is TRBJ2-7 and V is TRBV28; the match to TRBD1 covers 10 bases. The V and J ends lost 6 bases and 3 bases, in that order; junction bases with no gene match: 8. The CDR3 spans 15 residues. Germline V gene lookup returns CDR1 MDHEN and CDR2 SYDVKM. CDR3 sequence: CASSFTGTGDYEQYF. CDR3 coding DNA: TGTGCCAGCAGCTTCACCGGGACAGGGGACTACGAGCAGTACTTC.

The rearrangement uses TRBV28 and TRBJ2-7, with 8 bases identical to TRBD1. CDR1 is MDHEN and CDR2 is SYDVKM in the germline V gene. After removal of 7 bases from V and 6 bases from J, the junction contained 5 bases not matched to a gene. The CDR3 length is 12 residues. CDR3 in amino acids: CASTRDRGEQYF. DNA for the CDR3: TGTGCCAGCACCCGTGACAGGGGCGAGCAGTACTTC.

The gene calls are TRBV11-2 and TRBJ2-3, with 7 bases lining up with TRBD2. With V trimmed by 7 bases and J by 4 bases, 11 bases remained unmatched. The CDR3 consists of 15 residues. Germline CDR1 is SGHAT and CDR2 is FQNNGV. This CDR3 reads CASIKGGLDPDTQYF. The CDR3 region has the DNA TGTGCCAGCATCAAAGGAGGACTAGACCCAGATACGCAGTATTTT.

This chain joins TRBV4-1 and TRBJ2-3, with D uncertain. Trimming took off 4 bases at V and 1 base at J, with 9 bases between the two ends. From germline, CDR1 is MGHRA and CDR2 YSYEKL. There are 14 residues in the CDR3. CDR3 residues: CASSPSRGTDTQYF. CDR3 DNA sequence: TGCGCCAGCAGCCCCTCCCGGGGCACAGATACGCAGTATTTT.

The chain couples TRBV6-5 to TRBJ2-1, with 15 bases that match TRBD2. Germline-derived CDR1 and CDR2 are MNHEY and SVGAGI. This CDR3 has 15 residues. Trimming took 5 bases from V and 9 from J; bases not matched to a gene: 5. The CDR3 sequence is CASSPGLAGGAEQFF. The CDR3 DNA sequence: TGTGCCAGCAGTCCAGGACTAGCGGGAGGGGCTGAGCAGTTCTTC.

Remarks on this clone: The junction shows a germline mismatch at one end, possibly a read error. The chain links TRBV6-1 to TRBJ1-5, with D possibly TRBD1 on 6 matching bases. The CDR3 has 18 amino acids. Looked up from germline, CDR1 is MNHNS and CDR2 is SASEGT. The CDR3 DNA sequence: TGTGTCAGCAGTGAATCCCCGGGGGGCGCAGGTAGCAATCAGCCCCAGCATTTT. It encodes CVSSESPGGAGSNQPQHF.

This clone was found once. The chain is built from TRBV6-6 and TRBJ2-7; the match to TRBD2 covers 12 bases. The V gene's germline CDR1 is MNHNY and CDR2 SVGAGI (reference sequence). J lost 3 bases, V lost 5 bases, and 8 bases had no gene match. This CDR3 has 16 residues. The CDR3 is CASSQGLAGDRYEQYF. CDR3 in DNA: TGTGCCAGCAGTCAGGGACTAGCGGGCGATCGCTACGAGCAGTACTTC.

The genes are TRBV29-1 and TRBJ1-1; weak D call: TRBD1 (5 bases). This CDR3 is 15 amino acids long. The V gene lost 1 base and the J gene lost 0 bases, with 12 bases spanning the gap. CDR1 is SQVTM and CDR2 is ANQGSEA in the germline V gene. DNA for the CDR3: TGCAGCGTTGAAGGTGTGGGGGGGTTGAACACTGAAGCTTTCTTT. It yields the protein CSVEGVGGLNTEAFF. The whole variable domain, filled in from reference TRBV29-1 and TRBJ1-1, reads SAVISQKPSRDICQRGTSLTIQCQVDSQVTMMFWYRQQPGQSLTLIATANQGSEATYESGFVIDKFPISRPNLTFSTLTVSNMSPEDSSIYLCSVEGVGGLNTEAFFGQGTRLTVV.

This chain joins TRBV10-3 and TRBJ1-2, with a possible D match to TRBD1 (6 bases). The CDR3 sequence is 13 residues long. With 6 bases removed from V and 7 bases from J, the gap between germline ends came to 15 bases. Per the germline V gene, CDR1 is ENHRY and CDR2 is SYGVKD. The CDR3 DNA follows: TGTGCCATCAGCACTACGGGGGCGGTTGGCTACACCTTC. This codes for CAISTTGAVGYTF.

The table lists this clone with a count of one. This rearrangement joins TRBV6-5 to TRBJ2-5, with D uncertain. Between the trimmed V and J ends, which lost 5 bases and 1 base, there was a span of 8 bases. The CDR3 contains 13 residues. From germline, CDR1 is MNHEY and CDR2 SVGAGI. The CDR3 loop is CASSNPLQETQYF. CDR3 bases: TGTGCCAGCAGTAACCCCCTCCAAGAGACCCAGTACTTC.

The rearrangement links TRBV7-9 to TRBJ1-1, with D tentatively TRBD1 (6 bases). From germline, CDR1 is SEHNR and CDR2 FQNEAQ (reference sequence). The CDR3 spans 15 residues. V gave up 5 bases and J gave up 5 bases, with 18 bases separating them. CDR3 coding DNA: TGTGCCAGCAGCGCCACAGGGCTTATGAGGACTGAAGCTTTCTTT. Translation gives CASSATGLMRTEAFF.

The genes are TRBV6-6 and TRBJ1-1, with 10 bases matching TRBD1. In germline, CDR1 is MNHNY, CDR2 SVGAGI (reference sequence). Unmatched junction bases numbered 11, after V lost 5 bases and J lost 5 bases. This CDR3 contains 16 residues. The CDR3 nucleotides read TGTGCCAGCAGTGTGACAGGGGGCGAAATAGGGACTGAAGCTTTCTTT. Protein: CASSVTGGEIGTEAFF.

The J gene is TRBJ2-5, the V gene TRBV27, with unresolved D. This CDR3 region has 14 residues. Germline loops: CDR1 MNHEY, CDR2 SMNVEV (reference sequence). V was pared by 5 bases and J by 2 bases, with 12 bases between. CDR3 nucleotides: TGTGCCAGCAGTAGCCCCCTGGAGCAAGAGACCCAGTACTTC. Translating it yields CASSSPLEQETQYF.

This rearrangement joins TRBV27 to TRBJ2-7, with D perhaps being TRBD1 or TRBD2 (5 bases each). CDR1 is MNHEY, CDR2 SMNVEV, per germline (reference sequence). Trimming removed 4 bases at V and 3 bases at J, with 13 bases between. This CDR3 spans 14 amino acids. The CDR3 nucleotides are TGTGCCAGCAGTTCTCCGGGACGGAGCTACGAGCAGTACTTC. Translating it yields CASSSPGRSYEQYF.

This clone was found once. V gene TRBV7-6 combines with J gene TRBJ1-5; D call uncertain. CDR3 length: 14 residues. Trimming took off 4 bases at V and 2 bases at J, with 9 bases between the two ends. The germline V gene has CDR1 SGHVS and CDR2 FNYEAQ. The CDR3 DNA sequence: TGTGCCAGCAGCTACGGGGAGGGCAATCAGCCCCAGCATTTT. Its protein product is CASSYGEGNQPQHF.